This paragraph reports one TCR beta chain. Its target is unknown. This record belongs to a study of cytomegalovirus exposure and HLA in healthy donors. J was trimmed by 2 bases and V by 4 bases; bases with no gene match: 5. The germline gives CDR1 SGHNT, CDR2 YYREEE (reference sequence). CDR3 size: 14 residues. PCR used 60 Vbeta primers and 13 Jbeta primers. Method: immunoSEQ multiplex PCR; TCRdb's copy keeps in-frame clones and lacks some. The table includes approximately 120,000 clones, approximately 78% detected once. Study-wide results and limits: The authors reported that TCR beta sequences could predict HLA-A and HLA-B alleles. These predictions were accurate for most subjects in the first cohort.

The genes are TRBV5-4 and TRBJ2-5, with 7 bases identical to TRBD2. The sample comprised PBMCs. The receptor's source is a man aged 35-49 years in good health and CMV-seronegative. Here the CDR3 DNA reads TGTGCCAGCAGCCCGGGGGGTACTCAAGAGACCCAGTACTTC. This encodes CASSPGGTQETQYF.